One sample yielded the 24 T cell receptor beta chains listed below, sequenced in a study of shared clonotypes between healthy human individuals. The protocol was immunoSEQ multiplex PCR, while the TCRdb copy is restricted to in-frame clones and leaves out a portion. In the table there are more than 400,000 clones, approximately 95% of which are singletons. The sequenced material came from naive CD4+ T cells sorted from blood. This sample's subset: CD45RA+ positively selected. These receptors came from a woman aged 30 to 39 in good health.

The CDR3 DNA reads TGTGCCAGCAGCAGGGCAGCTGGGAGCTCCTACGAGCAGTACTTC. Translated, it gives CASSRAAGSSYEQYF. The chain uses TRBV11-2 and TRBJ2-5, with D possibly being TRBD2 (5 bases). The assigned J gene may be wrong: the sequence end matches TRBJ2-7 better. Germline V gene data show CDR1 as SGHAT and CDR2 as FQNNGV. The CDR3 has 15 residues.

The rearrangement links TRBV28 to TRBJ1-5; 7 nucleotides align to TRBD1. Per germline, CDR1 MDHEN and CDR2 SYDVKM. There are 16 residues in the CDR3. The ends lost 6 bases at V and 6 bases at J; junction bases unmatched: 14. The CDR3 protein is CASRTFKTGPSQPQHF. The CDR3 DNA reads as TGTGCCAGCAGAACCTTCAAGACAGGGCCTAGTCAGCCCCAGCATTTT.

The gene calls are TRBV5-1 and TRBJ2-7, with D perhaps being TRBD1 or TRBD2 (5 bases each). V gave up 4 bases and J gave up 5 bases, with 22 bases separating them. The CDR3 has 16 residues. Germline CDR1 reads SGHRS; CDR2 reads YFSETQ. DNA of the CDR3: TGCGCCAGCAGCGGGGGTTTTCTGGCAGGGACGCACGAGCAGTACTTC. It encodes CASSGGFLAGTHEQYF.

This clone was counted once. The genes are TRBV18 and TRBJ2-6; D unclear. CDR1 is KGHSH, CDR2 LQKENI, per germline. V shed 0 bases and J shed 2 bases, with 8 bases lying between them. The CDR3 totals 16 residues. DNA of the CDR3: TGTGCCAGCTCACCACCAACGGGTACTGGGGCCAACGTCCTGACTTTC. It yields the protein CASSPPTGTGANVLTF.

The chain joins TRBV19 to TRBJ2-1; D tentatively fits TRBD1 or TRBD2 (6 bases each). The CDR3 is made up of 13 amino acids. Per the germline V gene, CDR1 is LNHDA and CDR2 is SQIVND (reference sequence). Trimming shortened V by 5 bases and J by 9 bases, and 14 bases separated the two germline ends. The CDR3 reads CASSPAGGGEQFF. Written as DNA, the CDR3 is TGTGCCAGTAGTCCTGCCGGGGGCGGTGAGCAGTTCTTC.

The chain is built from TRBV7-2 and TRBJ1-1, with 7 positions matching TRBD1. Trimming at V came to 5 bases and at J to 5 bases, leaving 17 bases not matched to a gene. The CDR3 has 17 amino acids. CDR1 is SGHTA, CDR2 FQGNSA, per germline. Written as DNA, the CDR3 is TGTGCCAGCAGCCCCCGCCCCACAGGGACAGTGTGGACTGAAGCTTTCTTT. Translation gives CASSPRPTGTVWTEAFF.

The chain combines TRBV28 with TRBJ1-5, with TRBD1 matching 10 bases. The CDR3 runs 16 residues. Germline CDR1 reads MDHEN; CDR2 reads SYDVKM. With V trimmed by 5 bases and J by 6 bases, 10 bases remained unmatched. The CDR3, as DNA: TGTGCCAGCAGTACCGGGACAGGGGTCATTTTTCAGCCCCAGCATTTT. It is translated as CASSTGTGVIFQPQHF.

The gene calls are TRBV28 and TRBJ2-2, with D possibly being TRBD1 or TRBD2 (6 bases each). CDR1 is MDHEN and CDR2 is SYDVKM in the germline V gene. The V end was cut by 1 base, the J end by 4 bases, with 10 bases between. CDR3 length: 15 residues. The CDR3: CASSLLKGGTGELFF. CDR3 sequence (DNA): TGTGCCAGCAGTTTATTAAAGGGGGGCACCGGGGAGCTGTTTTTT.

As to this clone: Other DNA variants within this sample encode the same CDR3. The chain joins TRBV2 to TRBJ1-1; a weak D match, TRBD1 (6 bases). V lost 4 bases and J lost 1, with 10 bases in between. The germline CDR1 and CDR2 sequences are SNHLY and FYNNEI. CDR3 size: 14 residues. The CDR3 nucleotides are TGTGCCAGCAGTGTGGGACAAAGGAACACTGAAGCTTTCTTT. Its protein product is CASSVGQRNTEAFF.

Here the CDR3 reads CASRPGLAGVTGELFF. The CDR3 coding sequence is TGTGCCAGCAGACCAGGACTAGCGGGAGTCACCGGGGAGCTGTTTTTT. The gene calls are TRBV7-9 and TRBJ2-2; the match to TRBD2 covers 13 bases. Germline V lookup: CDR1 SEHNR, CDR2 FQNEAQ (reference sequence). There are 16 residues in the CDR3. V dropped 6 bases and J dropped 4; count of bases not matched to a gene: 5. The whole variable domain, filled in from reference TRBV7-9 and TRBJ2-2, reads DTGVSQNPRHKITKRGQNVTFRCDPISEHNRLYWYRQTLGQGPEFLTYFQNEAQLEKSRLLSDRFSAERPKGSFSTLEIQRTEQGDSAMYLCASRPGLAGVTGELFFGEGSRLTVL.

This rearrangement joins TRBV7-8 to TRBJ2-5; D is ambiguous. The CDR3 has 16 residues. Trimming left V 1 base short and J 4 bases short, with 16 bases between. Per germline, CDR1 SGHVS and CDR2 FQNEAQ. The CDR3 DNA follows: TGTGCCAGCAGCTTAGTCGTATCGGGTATGAGAGAGACCCAGTACTTC. Translated, it gives CASSLVVSGMRETQYF.

CDR3 residues: CASSFFPPRGLSGANVLTF. The CDR3 DNA reads TGTGCCAGCAGCTTTTTCCCCCCCAGGGGGCTTAGTGGGGCCAACGTCCTGACTTTC. This chain joins TRBV5-8 and TRBJ2-6, with 8 nucleotides matching TRBD1. Germline CDR1 and CDR2: SGHTS and YDEGEE. This CDR3 comprises 19 residues. Germline trimming cut 2 bases from V and 3 bases from J; bases unmatched to any gene: 13.

J is TRBJ1-1 and V is TRBV2; 8 bases align to TRBD1. Trimming took 6 bases from V and 0 from J; bases not matched to a gene: 9. CDR1 and CDR2 from the germline V gene are SNHLY and FYNNEI. This CDR3 comprises 16 residues. CDR3: CASRAGGKRMNTEAFF. The CDR3 region has the DNA TGTGCCAGCAGGGCAGGGGGCAAGAGGATGAACACTGAAGCTTTCTTT.

The rearrangement joins TRBV23-1 to TRBJ2-7; 9 bases align to TRBD2. TRBV23-1 belongs to the ORF category, with a function that is uncertain. Trimming removed 4 bases from V and 3 bases from J; junction bases left unmatched: 7. This CDR3 region has 15 residues. The CDR3 here is CASSPEREVNYEQYF. The CDR3 DNA follows: TGCGCCAGCAGTCCAGAGCGGGAGGTAAACTACGAGCAGTACTTC.

The V gene is TRBV19, the J gene TRBJ1-4, with a tentative D call TRBD1 (5 bases). With 5 bases removed from V and 7 bases from J, the gap between germline ends came to 17 bases. The CDR3 totals 15 residues. Germline CDR1 and CDR2: LNHDA and SQIVND (reference sequence). The CDR3 nucleotides are TGTGCCAGTAGTCCCGGCCCCGGGGGAATTGAAAAACTGTTTTTT. This encodes CASSPGPGGIEKLFF.

The chain has TRBV9 and TRBJ2-2; 8 bases are shared with TRBD1. Trimming at V came to 0 bases and at J to 4 bases, leaving 5 bases not matched to a gene. CDR1 and CDR2 from the germline V gene are SGDLS and YYNGEE. The CDR3 has 16 residues. The CDR3 coding sequence is TGTGCCAGCAGCGTAGTAGTGACAGGGGCCACCGGGGAGCTGTTTTTT. It is translated as CASSVVVTGATGELFF.

V is TRBV18 and J is TRBJ2-7, with a tentative D call TRBD2 (5 bases). The length of the CDR3 is 15 residues. Germline CDR1 reads KGHSH; CDR2 reads LQKENI. Trimming pared 2 bases from V and 5 bases from J, leaving 16 bases between. The CDR3 region has the DNA TGTGCCAGCTCACCAGGTGTAGCGAATGGAAACGAGCAGTACTTC. Residues: CASSPGVANGNEQYF.

The rearrangement uses TRBV25-1 and TRBJ2-5, with 9 positions matching TRBD2. V lost 4 bases, J lost 2 bases, and 2 bases stayed unmatched. The germline V gene has CDR1 MGHDK and CDR2 SYGVNS. The CDR3 is 14 residues long. As DNA, the CDR3 is TGTGCCAGCAGTGGAGGACTAGCGCAAGAGACCCAGTACTTC. Amino acid sequence: CASSGGLAQETQYF.

This chain joins TRBV7-2 and TRBJ1-1, with D possibly being TRBD1 (6 bases). Per germline, CDR1 SGHTA and CDR2 FQGNSA. Trimming shortened V by 0 bases and J by 4 bases, and 15 bases separated the two germline ends. The CDR3 runs 16 residues. CDR3 in amino acids: CASSLARTVSLTEAFF. Here the CDR3 DNA reads TGTGCCAGCAGCTTAGCGAGGACAGTTTCCCTCACTGAAGCTTTCTTT.

The rearrangement uses TRBV19 and TRBJ1-1, with D maybe TRBD1 (6 bases). CDR3 length: 15 residues. V gave up 7 bases and J gave up 3 bases, with 18 bases separating them. Germline V gene sequence: CDR1 LNHDA, CDR2 SQIVND (reference sequence). DNA of the CDR3: TGTGCCAGTAATAATCTGAAGGCAGGGGACACTGAAGCTTTCTTT. It codes for CASNNLKAGDTEAFF. The full variable domain, in which reference TRBV19 and TRBJ1-1 provide the parts outside the CDR3, is DGGITQSPKYLFRKEGQNVTLSCEQNLNHDAMYWYRQDPGQGLRLIYYSQIVNDFQKGDIAEGYSVSREKKESFPLTVTSAQKNPTAFYLCASNNLKAGDTEAFFGQGTRLTVV.

The chain couples TRBV4-1 to TRBJ1-2, with 9 bases aligning to TRBD1. The CDR3 is 16 residues long. V was clipped by 2 bases and J by 3 bases; unmatched bases: 7. The germline V gene encodes CDR1 MGHRA and CDR2 YSYEKL. This CDR3 reads CASSQPLQGAHYGYTF. The CDR3 DNA reads as TGCGCCAGCAGCCAACCATTACAGGGGGCGCACTATGGCTACACCTTC.

The rearrangement links TRBV19 to TRBJ2-6; D possibly corresponds to TRBD2 (5 bases). V lost 4 bases and J lost 0, with 13 bases in between. The CDR3 has 17 residues. Germline V gene lookup returns CDR1 LNHDA and CDR2 SQIVND (reference sequence). In DNA form, the CDR3 reads TGTGCCAGTAGTACTCAGGACTGGGACTCTGGGGCCAACGTCCTGACTTTC. This gives the protein CASSTQDWDSGANVLTF. Variable domain in full (rest from reference TRBV19 and TRBJ2-6): DGGITQSPKYLFRKEGQNVTLSCEQNLNHDAMYWYRQDPGQGLRLIYYSQIVNDFQKGDIAEGYSVSREKKESFPLTVTSAQKNPTAFYLCASSTQDWDSGANVLTFGAGSRLTVL.

The chain carries TRBV4-1 and TRBJ2-7; D is uncertain. V gave up 0 bases and J gave up 8 bases, with 5 bases separating them. The CDR3 is made up of 11 amino acids. CDR1 and CDR2 (germline): MGHRA, YSYEKL. The CDR3 DNA follows: TGCGCCAGCAGCCAAGATCGAAAGCAGTACTTC. Amino acid sequence: CASSQDRKQYF.

The table lists this clone with a count of one. V is TRBV29-1 and J is TRBJ1-2, with 8 bases matching TRBD1. The junction had 3 bases not matched to a gene; V was cut back by 4 bases and J by 5 bases. The CDR3 contains 12 residues. Germline V lookup: CDR1 SQVTM, CDR2 ANQGSEA. For the CDR3, the DNA is TGCAGCGTTGGTCAGGGGGCATATGGCTACACCTTC. This encodes CSVGQGAYGYTF.